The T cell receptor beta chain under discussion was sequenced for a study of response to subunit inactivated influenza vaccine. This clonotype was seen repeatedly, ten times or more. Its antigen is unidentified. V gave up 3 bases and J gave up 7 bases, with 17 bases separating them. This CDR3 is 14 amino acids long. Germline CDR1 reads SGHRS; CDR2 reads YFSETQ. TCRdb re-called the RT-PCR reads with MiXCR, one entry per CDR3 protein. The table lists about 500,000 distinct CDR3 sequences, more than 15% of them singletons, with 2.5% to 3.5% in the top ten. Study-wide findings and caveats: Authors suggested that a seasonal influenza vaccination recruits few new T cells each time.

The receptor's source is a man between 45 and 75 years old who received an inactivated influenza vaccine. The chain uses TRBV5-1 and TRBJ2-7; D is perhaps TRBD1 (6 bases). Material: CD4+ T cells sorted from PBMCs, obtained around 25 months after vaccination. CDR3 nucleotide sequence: TGCGCCAGCAGCTCTACAGGGCTTAGTTCGGAGCAGTACTTC. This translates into CASSSTGLSSEQYF.